This T cell receptor beta chain was sequenced in a study of T cell responses to AZD1222 COVID-19 vaccine. Germline CDR1 MDHEN, CDR2 SYDVKM. The CDR3 is 16 residues long. V was clipped by 6 bases and J by 4 bases; unmatched bases: 8. Repertoires were generated with immunoSEQ multiplex PCR, while TCRdb's copy carries only in-frame clones and drops some. This sample carries about 130,000 clones, roughly 80% of them seen once, and the ten largest clones take roughly 3.9%. This TCR came from an adult in good health. This sample comprised peripheral blood, obtained on day 0 of AZD1222 vaccination. V usage is TRBV28 and J usage is TRBJ1-4; 10 positions agree with TRBD1. CDR3 sequence: CASSQGQGRVNEKLFF. The CDR3 DNA sequence: TGTGCCAGCAGCCAGGGACAGGGGAGGGTTAATGAAAAACTGTTTTTT. Full variable domain (rest looked up from reference TRBV28 and TRBJ1-4): DVKVTQSSRYLVKRTGEKVFLECVQDMDHENMFWYRQDPGLGLRLIYFSYDVKMKEKGDIPEGYSVSREKKERFSLILESASTNQTSMYLCASSQGQGRVNEKLFFGSGTQLSVL.